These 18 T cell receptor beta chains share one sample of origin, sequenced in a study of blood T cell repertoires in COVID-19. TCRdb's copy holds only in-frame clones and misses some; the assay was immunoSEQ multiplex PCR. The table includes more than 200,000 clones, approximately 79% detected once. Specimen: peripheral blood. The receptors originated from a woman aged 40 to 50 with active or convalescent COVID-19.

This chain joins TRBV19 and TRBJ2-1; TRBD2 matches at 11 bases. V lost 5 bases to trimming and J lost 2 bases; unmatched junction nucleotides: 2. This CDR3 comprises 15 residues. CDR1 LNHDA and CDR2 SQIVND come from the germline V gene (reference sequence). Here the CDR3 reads CASSPLAGAYNEQFF. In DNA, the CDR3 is TGTGCCAGTAGTCCACTAGCGGGGGCCTACAATGAGCAGTTCTTC.

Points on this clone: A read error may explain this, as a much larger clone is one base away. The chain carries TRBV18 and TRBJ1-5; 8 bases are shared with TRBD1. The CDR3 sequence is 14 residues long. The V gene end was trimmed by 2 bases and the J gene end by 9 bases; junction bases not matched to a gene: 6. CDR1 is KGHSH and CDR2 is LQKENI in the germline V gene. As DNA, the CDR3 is TGTGCCAGCTCACCAGGACAGGGCCCTAGGCCCCAGCATTTT. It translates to CASSPGQGPRPQHF.

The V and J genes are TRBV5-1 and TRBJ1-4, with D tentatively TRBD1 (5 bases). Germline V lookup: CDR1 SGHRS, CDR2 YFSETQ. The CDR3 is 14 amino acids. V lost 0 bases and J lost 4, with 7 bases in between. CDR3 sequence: CASSLAGFNEKLFF. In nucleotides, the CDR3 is TGCGCCAGCAGCTTGGCAGGGTTTAATGAAAAACTGTTTTTT.

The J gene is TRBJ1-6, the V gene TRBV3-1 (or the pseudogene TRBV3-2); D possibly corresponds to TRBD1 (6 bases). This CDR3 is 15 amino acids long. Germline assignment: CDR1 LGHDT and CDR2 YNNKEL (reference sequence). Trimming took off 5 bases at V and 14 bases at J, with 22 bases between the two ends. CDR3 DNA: TGTGCCAGCAGCGCACAACAGGGTCGCAGTTCCACCCTCCACTTT. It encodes CASSAQQGRSSTLHF.

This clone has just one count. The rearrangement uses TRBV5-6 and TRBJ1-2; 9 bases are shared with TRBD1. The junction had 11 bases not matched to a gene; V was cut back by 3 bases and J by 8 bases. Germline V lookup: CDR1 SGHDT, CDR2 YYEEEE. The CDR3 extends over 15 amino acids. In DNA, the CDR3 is TGTGCCAGCAGCTGGGTACAGGGGGCAGTGGTCGGCTACACCTTC. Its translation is CASSWVQGAVVGYTF.

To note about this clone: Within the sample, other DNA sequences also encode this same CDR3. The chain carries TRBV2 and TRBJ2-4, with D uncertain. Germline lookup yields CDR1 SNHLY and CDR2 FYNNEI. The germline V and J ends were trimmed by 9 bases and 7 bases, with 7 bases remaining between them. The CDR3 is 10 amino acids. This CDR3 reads CASSRNIQYF. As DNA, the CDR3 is TGTGCCAGTTCCCGGAACATTCAGTACTTC.

The CDR3 DNA reads TGTGCCAGCAGTTTACCGGGGGGTAACACTAACTATGGCTACACCTTC. It codes for CASSLPGGNTNYGYTF. This chain uses TRBV28 with TRBJ1-2, with a possible D match to TRBD1 (5 bases). V lost 2 bases and J lost 0, with 13 bases in between. The CDR3 totals 16 residues. Germline V lookup: CDR1 MDHEN, CDR2 SYDVKM.

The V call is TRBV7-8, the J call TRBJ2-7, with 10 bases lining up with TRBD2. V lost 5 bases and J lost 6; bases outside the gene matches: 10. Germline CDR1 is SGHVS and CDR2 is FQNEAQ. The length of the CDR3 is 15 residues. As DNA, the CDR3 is TGTGCCAGCAGCCCCAGCTCACTAGCGGGGCTCGAGCAGTACGTC. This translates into CASSPSSLAGLEQYV.

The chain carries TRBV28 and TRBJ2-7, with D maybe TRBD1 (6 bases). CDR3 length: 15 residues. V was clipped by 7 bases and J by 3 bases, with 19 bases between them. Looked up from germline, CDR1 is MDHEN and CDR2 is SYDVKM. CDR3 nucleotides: TGTGCCAGCATAGAATCCGGGACAAGAGTCTACGAGCAGTACTTC. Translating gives CASIESGTRVYEQYF. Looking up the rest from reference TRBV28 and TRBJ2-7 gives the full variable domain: DVKVTQSSRYLVKRTGEKVFLECVQDMDHENMFWYRQDPGLGLRLIYFSYDVKMKEKGDIPEGYSVSREKKERFSLILESASTNQTSMYLCASIESGTRVYEQYFGPGTRLTVT.

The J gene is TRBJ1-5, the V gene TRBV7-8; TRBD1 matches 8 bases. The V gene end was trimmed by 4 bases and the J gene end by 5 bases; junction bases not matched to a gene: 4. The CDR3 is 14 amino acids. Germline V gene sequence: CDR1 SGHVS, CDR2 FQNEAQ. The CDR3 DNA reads TGTGCCAGCAGCTCCCGGACAGGGTATCAGCCCCAGCATTTT. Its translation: CASSSRTGYQPQHF.

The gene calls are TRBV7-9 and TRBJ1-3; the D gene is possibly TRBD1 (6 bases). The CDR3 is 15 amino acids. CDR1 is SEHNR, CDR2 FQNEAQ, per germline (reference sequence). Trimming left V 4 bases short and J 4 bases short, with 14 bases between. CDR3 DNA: TGTGCCAGCAGCTCCCGGGTGGGGGCAGGAAACACCATATATTTT. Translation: CASSSRVGAGNTIYF.

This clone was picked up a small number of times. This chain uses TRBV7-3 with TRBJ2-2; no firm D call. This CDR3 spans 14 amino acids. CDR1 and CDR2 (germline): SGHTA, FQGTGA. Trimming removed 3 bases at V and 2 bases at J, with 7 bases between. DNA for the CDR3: TGTGCCAGCAGCTTCGAGGTTAACACCGGGGAGCTGTTTTTT. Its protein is CASSFEVNTGELFF.

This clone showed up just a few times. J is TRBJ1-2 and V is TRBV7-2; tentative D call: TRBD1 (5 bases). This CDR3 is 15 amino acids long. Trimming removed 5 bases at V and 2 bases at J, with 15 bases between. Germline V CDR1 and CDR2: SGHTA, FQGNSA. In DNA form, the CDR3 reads TGTGCCAGCAGCCCCGGCCAGGGTTCGAACTATGGCTACACCTTC. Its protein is CASSPGQGSNYGYTF.

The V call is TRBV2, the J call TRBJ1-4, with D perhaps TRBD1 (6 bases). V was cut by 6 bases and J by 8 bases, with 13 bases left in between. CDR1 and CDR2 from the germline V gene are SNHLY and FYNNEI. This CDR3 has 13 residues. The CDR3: CASRRQALEKLFF. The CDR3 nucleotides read TGTGCCAGCAGGCGACAGGCCCTAGAAAAACTGTTTTTT.

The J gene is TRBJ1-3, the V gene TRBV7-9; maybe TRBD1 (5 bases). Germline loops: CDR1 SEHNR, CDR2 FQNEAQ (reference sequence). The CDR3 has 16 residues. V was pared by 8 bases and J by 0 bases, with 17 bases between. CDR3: CASHYVQGNSGNTIYF. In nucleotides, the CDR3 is TGTGCCAGCCACTACGTCCAGGGCAACTCTGGAAACACCATATATTTT.

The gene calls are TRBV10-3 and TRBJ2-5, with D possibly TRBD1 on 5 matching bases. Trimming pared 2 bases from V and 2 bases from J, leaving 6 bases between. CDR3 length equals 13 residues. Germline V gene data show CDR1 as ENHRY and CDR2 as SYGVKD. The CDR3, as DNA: TGTGCCATCAGTGAGCGGACACAAGAGACCCAGTACTTC. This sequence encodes CAISERTQETQYF.

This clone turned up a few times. Here the CDR3 reads CASSRPGQGRGYTF. For the CDR3, the DNA is TGTGCCAGCAGCCGACCGGGACAGGGTCGTGGCTACACCTTC. The chain links TRBV5-5 to TRBJ1-2; 9 bases match TRBD1. The CDR3 contains 14 residues. V gave up 4 bases and J gave up 7 bases; unmatched junction bases: 8. CDR1 is SGHKS and CDR2 is YYEKEE in the germline V gene (reference sequence).

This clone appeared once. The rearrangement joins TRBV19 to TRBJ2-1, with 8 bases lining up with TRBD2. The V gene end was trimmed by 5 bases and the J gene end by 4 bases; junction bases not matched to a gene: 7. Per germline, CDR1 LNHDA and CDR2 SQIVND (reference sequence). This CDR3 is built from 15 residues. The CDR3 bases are TGTGCCAGTAGTTCCCGCGGGGGGCTTTACAATGAGCAGTTCTTC. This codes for CASSSRGGLYNEQFF.